This TCR beta chain derives from a study of cytomegalovirus exposure and HLA in healthy donors (dated by TCRdb to 2016 to 2017). With regard to the full study: An earlier analysis of approximately 600 of the donors reported approximately 300 Gb of sequence data and roughly 100 million unique TCR beta sequences from about 179 million T cells. About 300 gigabases of sequencing data and tens of millions of unique TCR sequences were included in an early release covering about 620 HLA-typed donors. The genetic ancestry cluster associated with self-reported Caucasian donors included over 65% of the roughly 390 genotyped donors. The aim of the study was to test whether cataloging public T cell receptors could identify signatures of past pathogen exposure. The T cell repertoires of under 750 subjects were profiled by immunosequencing and related to cytomegalovirus serostatus. A separate validation cohort of about 110 different subjects was used in addition to the approximately 640-subject first cohort. The study combined high-throughput TCR immunosequencing, statistical association of individual TCRs with disease status, and machine learning to predict cytomegalovirus infection status. In a later analysis, previously published TCR beta repertoires from fewer than 750 donors were re-analyzed and high-resolution HLA genotyping was added so that TCR occurrence patterns could be studied. In the later analysis, no new phenotypic data were used to find candidate immune exposures; instead, reliance was placed on TCR beta sequences and their occurrence across donors. An earlier analysis of some 500 of the donors applied high-throughput TCR beta sequencing to assess whether each TCR beta V gene segment acted as functional or pseudogenic. Donor age, sex, ethnicity and CMV serostatus were collected together with the repertoire data. In a later genetic analysis, genome-wide SNP genotypes for about three fifths of the roughly 670 donors were used, and that subset was treated as a discovery cohort. Every discovery cohort repertoire had been produced on one sequencing platform. Both class I and class II loci were covered by HLA typing, at four-digit resolution. The number of typed donors differed by locus: about 620-630 for A, B, C, DRB1 and DQB1; 522 for DQA1; around 610 for DPA1; and roughly 470 for DPB1. Four or five DR-DQ haplotypes were handled as single units for association and clustering because linkage in the cohort was strong. Among approximately 370 genotyped donors of the cohort, an average of roughly 230,000 unique TCR beta nucleotide sequences was sequenced per donor, of which about 19% were non-productive. On the study overall, not on this receptor specifically: A group of highly shared sequence variants was considered likely to be a technical artifact of the sequencing pipeline. The 87-base-pair reads could not distinguish some IMGT-functional V segments, including TRBV6-2 and TRBV6-3, so those segments were excluded. CMV serostatus was the only immune exposure information available for the cohort. Because HLA typing was unavailable for some donors at each locus, only the typed subset was used in association tests. A few of the identified cytomegalovirus-associated TCR beta chains were confirmed in vitro to be specific for cytomegalovirus antigens. A later analysis found that HLA-associated TCR beta chains were more clonally expanded and had lower generation probabilities than equally common non-associated chains. When HLA alleles, especially DR and DQ, strongly co-occurred, TCR associations were difficult to assign to individual alleles. An association between a missense DCLRE1C variant and V-gene and J-gene trimming of TCR beta chains was found in a later genetic analysis and replicated in an independent cohort. Because counts were too low, some 17 rarely observed V segments, including chromosome 9 orphons, were left out of the earlier analysis of roughly 600 of the donors. Correlated functional status among segregating V segments might be attributable to linkage disequilibrium, but an unknown experimental factor could not be ruled out. The study listed 150 to 200 TCR beta chains as associated with cytomegalovirus. In a later genetic analysis, fewer N-insertions in productive TCRs were reported among donors in an Asian-associated ancestry cluster than the approximately 670-donor mean. In this cohort, only TCR beta chains were sequenced, and detectable features were limited by the absence of alpha or paired-chain data. Presence/absence analyses assumed roughly uniform sequencing depth across donors, an assumption that may not hold. A later analysis associated roughly 17,000 TCR beta sequences with specific HLA alleles at a false discovery rate of 0.05. The authors suggested that the approach could potentially be generalized to other disease states and immunological phenotypes. An earlier analysis of 587 of the donors showed that most TCR beta V segments appeared in productive rearrangements either about 87% or about 30% of the time, which broadly matched IMGT annotations. Most CMV-associated TCR beta chains appeared to be HLA-restricted in a later analysis, and the HLA associations seemed to be driven largely by CMV exposure. A further reported finding was that TCR beta sequences accurately predicted the HLA-A and HLA-B alleles for most subjects in the first cohort. Most TCR sequences were seen in very few donors, while some public TCRs were found in many individuals. The classifier was reported to diagnose cytomegalovirus status with high specificity and sensitivity in both the original and validation cohorts. According to a later analysis, TCR association rates differed among HLA loci, with DRB1 alleles showing the most associated TCRs and HLA-C alleles showing the fewest. Several of the top co-occurrence clusters appeared to be linked to parvovirus B19, influenza, CMV and Epstein-Barr virus, according to a later analysis.

V is clipped by 7 bases and J by 4 bases, and the sequence between their germline boundaries is 16 bases long. From the cysteine through the phenylalanine, the CDR3 covers 14 amino acids. Only CDR3 DNA is held: 42 bases, read in frame from base 1. CDR1 and CDR2, per the germline V gene (reference sequence), are MNHNY and SVGAGI. As concerns this clone: This receptor's antigen is unknown. The input lacks base qualities; no much larger clone sits a single base away.

The cohort comprised 670 or so healthy bone marrow donors. All cohort members were sampled while nominally healthy, although unrecorded immune exposures were likely present. The donor tested CMV seropositive, placing the donor among the approximately 290 seropositive members of the cohort. Every donor gave a peripheral blood sample, and the peripheral blood mononuclear cells from that sample were used for TCR beta sequencing. Genomic DNA extraction from the blood cell samples was performed with the Qiagen DNeasy Blood Extraction Kit. Library preparation was by the immunoSEQ multiplex PCR assay. For the multiplex PCR, a mixture combining 60 forward primers for TCR Vbeta segments and 13 reverse primers for TCR Jbeta segments was used. The CDR3 region of rearranged TCR beta genes was amplified from genomic DNA with a multiplex PCR assay. Amplified TCR beta libraries were sequenced as 87-base-pair reads on the Illumina HiSeq System. Regarding the original processing steps: A later analysis tallied roughly 80 million unique TCR beta chains across the 610 or so repertoires, and some 10 million of those chains were shared by two or more donors. A nearest-neighbor algorithm error-corrected the raw reads and collapsed the reads into unique sequences, merging closely related sequences to remove PCR and sequencing errors. CDR3 sequences were aligned to IMGT reference sequences to assign V, D and J gene segments. Each retained sequence needed at least a six-nucleotide match to both a V gene segment and a J gene segment. Rearrangements were classified as productive when the CDR3 lacked stop codons and remained in frame with V and J, and all other rearrangements were classified as non-productive. CDR3 was defined according to IMGT convention as the region running from the second conserved V-encoded cysteine to the conserved J-encoded phenylalanine. The earlier analysis of roughly 590 of the donors excluded any sequence lacking an unambiguous match to a single V gene segment. In an earlier analysis of 500 to 750 of the donors, V segments were called functional above 56.7% productive rearrangements and were called segregating when the between-donor standard deviation exceeded 5%. To diagnose cytomegalovirus status from the catalog of TCR beta chain sequences, a statistical classification framework was built. A later analysis assigned V and J genes by comparing TCR nucleotide sequences with IMGT/GENE-DB human TR gene sequences. Using the TCRdist pipeline, a later analysis assigned CDR3 sequences along with most-parsimonious VDJ recombination scenarios. In a later analysis, every TCR beta chain was defined by the combination of its CDR3 amino acid sequence and its V-gene family, and reads without a unique V-gene family were dropped. In a later analysis, 450 to 600 highly shared, low-generation-probability nucleotide sequences were removed to address suspected cross-contamination and a sequencing artifact. In a later analysis, a clonal expansion index for each public chain was calculated from normalized within-repertoire ranks of inferred template counts. In a later analysis, generation probabilities were computed with a VDJ recombination model fitted to out-of-frame rearrangements, and the resulting probabilities were checked against IGoR. In a later analysis, hypergeometric tests were used to score TCR-TCR, TCR-HLA and TCR-CMV co-occurrence, with a repertoire-size bias correction applied to TCR pairs. A later analysis estimated false discovery rates by permuting HLA or CMV assignments 20 times. In a later analysis, co-occurring TCRs were grouped using DBSCAN, with TCRdist sequence similarity added in when clustering inside HLA-allele-positive subsets. Co-occurrence clustering excluded repertoires with fewer than 30,000 or more than 120,000 public chains, plus five with anomalous nucleotide sharing. What TCRdb holds here is the immuneACCESS table cut down to in-frame rearrangements. Part of the clones is not present; checked against another copy, under half of the missing clones reflect an unresolved V gene, and the others are unexplained. The V and J calls and clone size were taken over from that table, and D and trimming were inferred from the DNA. This sample holds 99,000 or so clones; approximately 79% were observed only once. The top ten hold approximately 7.2% of the sample.

The sequence came from a young man in good health and CMV-seropositive. Sequenced input: PBMCs. Recombination connected TRBV6-6 to TRBJ1-1; the D gene is perhaps TRBD1, from 5 matching bases. The nucleotide sequence is TGTGCCAGCACCCCGGGGAGGGGTGTCACTGAAGCTTTCTTT. This translates into CASTPGRGVTEAFF.